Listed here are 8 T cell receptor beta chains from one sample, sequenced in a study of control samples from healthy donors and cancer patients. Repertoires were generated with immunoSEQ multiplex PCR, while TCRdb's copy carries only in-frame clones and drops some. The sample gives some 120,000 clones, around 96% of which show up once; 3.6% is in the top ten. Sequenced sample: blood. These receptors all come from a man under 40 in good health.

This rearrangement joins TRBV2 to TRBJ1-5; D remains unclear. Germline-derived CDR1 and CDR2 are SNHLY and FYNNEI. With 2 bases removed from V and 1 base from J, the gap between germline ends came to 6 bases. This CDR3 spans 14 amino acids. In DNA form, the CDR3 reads TGTGCCAGCAGTGAAAGGGAGAGCAATCAGCCCCAGCATTTT. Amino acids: CASSERESNQPQHF.

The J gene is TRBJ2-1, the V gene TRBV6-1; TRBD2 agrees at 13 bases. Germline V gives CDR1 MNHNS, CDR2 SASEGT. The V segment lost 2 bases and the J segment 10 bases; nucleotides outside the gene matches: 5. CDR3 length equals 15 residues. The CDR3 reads CASSEPRLAGGEQFF. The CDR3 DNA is TGTGCCAGCAGTGAACCCCGACTAGCGGGGGGCGAGCAGTTCTTC.

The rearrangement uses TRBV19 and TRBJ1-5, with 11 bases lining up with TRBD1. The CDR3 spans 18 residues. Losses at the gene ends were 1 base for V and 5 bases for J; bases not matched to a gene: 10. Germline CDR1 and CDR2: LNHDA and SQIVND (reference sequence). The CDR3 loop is CASSIVRGTGGVHQPQHF. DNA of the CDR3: TGTGCCAGTAGTATAGTTCGCGGGACAGGGGGGGTGCATCAGCCCCAGCATTTT.

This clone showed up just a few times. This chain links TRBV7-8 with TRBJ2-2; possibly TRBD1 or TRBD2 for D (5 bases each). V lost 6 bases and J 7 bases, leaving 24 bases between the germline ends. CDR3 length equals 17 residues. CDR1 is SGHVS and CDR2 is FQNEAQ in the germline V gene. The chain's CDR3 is CASSRIPGTPSHGELFF. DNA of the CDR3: TGTGCCAGCAGTCGTATACCGGGGACCCCCAGTCACGGGGAGCTGTTTTTT.

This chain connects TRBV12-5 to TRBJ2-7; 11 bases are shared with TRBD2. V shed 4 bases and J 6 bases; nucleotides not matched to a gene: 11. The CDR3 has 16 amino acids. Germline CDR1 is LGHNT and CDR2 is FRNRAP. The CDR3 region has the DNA TGTGCTAGTGGTTCCCGGCCGACTAGCGGGGTGAGCGAGCAGTACTTC. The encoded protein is CASGSRPTSGVSEQYF.

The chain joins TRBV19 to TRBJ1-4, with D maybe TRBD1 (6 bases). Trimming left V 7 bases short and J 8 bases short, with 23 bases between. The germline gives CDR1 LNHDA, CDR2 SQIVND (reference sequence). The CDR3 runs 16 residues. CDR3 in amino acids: CASNPRGRQGQEKLFF. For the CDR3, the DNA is TGTGCCAGTAATCCAAGGGGTCGGCAGGGACAAGAAAAACTGTTTTTT.

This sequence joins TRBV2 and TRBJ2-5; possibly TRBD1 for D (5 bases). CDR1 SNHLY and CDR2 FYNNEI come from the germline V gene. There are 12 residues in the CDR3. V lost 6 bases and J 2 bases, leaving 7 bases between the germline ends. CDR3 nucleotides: TGTGCCAGCAGACGACAGCAAGAGACCCAGTACTTC. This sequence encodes CASRRQQETQYF.

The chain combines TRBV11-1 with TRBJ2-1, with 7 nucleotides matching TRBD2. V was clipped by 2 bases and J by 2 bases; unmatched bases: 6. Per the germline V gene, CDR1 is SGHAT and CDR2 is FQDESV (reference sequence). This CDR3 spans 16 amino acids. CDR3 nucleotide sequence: TGTGCCAGCAGCTTATTGGGCGGGGGTACCTACAATGAGCAGTTCTTC. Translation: CASSLLGGGTYNEQFF.